These T cell receptor beta chains were read from a single sample in a study of T cell responses to AZD1222 COVID-19 vaccine. Repertoires were generated with immunoSEQ multiplex PCR, while TCRdb's copy carries only in-frame clones and drops some. The data show around 190,000 clones, roughly 90% seen once. The sample in question was peripheral blood, obtained 28 days after the second AZD1222 dose. Receptors originate from an adult who received the AZD1222 COVID-19 vaccine. Both conserved end residues are part of each CDR3. Each record gives: clone size, J gene, D gene, V gene, CDR3 DNA, CDR3 protein. The D gene is left open where the match is weak. Only some rows state a clone size, as once, few, many or a class for expanded clones.

clone_size: NA; j_call: TRBJ2-3; d_call: TRBD2; v_call: TRBV15; cdr3_nt: TGTGCCACCAGCAGAGATGGGACTAGGAGGACAGATACGCAGTATTTT; cdr3_aa: CATSRDGTRRTDTQYF
clone_size: NA; j_call: TRBJ2-7; d_call: TRBD1; v_call: TRBV29-1; cdr3_nt: TGCAGCGCCCTTACAGGGGTCTCCTACGAGCAGTACTTC; cdr3_aa: CSALTGVSYEQYF
clone_size: NA; j_call: TRBJ1-1; d_call: TRBD1; v_call: TRBV9; cdr3_nt: TGTGCCAGCAGCGTAGGGGGCAGGGGGCTTGGGAACACTGAAGCTTTCTTT; cdr3_aa: CASSVGGRGLGNTEAFF
clone_size: NA; j_call: TRBJ1-1; d_call: NA; v_call: TRBV10-2; cdr3_nt: TGCGCCAGCAGTGTGGGGGGTGGTTACACTGAAGCTTTCTTT; cdr3_aa: CASSVGGGYTEAFF
clone_size: NA; j_call: TRBJ2-7; d_call: NA; v_call: TRBV12-3/TRBV12-4; cdr3_nt: TGTGCCAGCAGTTTATTCGGCTCCTACGAGCAGTACTTC; cdr3_aa: CASSLFGSYEQYF
clone_size: NA; j_call: TRBJ1-6; d_call: NA; v_call: TRBV5-6; cdr3_nt: TGTGCCAGCAGGGTGGGACTAAACGATAATTCACCCCTCCACTTT; cdr3_aa: CASRVGLNDNSPLHF
clone_size: NA; j_call: TRBJ1-6; d_call: NA; v_call: TRBV19; cdr3_nt: TGTGCCAGTAGTATAGGGGCGAATTCACCCCTCCACTTT; cdr3_aa: CASSIGANSPLHF
clone_size: NA; j_call: TRBJ1-4; d_call: NA; v_call: TRBV25-1; cdr3_nt: TGTGCCAGCAGTAGAGGTGAAAAACTGTTTTTT; cdr3_aa: CASSRGEKLFF
clone_size: few; j_call: TRBJ2-3; d_call: NA; v_call: TRBV5-1; cdr3_nt: TGCGCCAGCAGCTTAGCTAGCGGCACAGATACGCAGTATTTT; cdr3_aa: CASSLASGTDTQYF
clone_size: NA; j_call: TRBJ2-3; d_call: NA; v_call: TRBV19; cdr3_nt: TGTGCCAGTAGTATTGTGAAGGGCTCGGCGGATACGCAGTATTTT; cdr3_aa: CASSIVKGSADTQYF
clone_size: NA; j_call: TRBJ2-3; d_call: TRBD2; v_call: TRBV5-1; cdr3_nt: TGCGCCAGCAGCTTGGGAAGCGGGGGTAACACAGATACGCAGTATTTT; cdr3_aa: CASSLGSGGNTDTQYF
clone_size: NA; j_call: TRBJ2-1; d_call: TRBD2; v_call: TRBV12-5; cdr3_nt: TGTGCTAGTGGTACGGGGGGGAGCTCCTACAATGAGCAGTTCTTC; cdr3_aa: CASGTGGSSYNEQFF
clone_size: NA; j_call: TRBJ1-3; d_call: NA; v_call: TRBV2; cdr3_nt: TGTGCCAGCAGTATTTCCCTCGGGGCGGGAGGAAACACCATATATTTT; cdr3_aa: CASSISLGAGGNTIYF
clone_size: NA; j_call: TRBJ1-5; d_call: NA; v_call: TRBV12-3/TRBV12-4; cdr3_nt: TGTGCCAGCAGCGGACTCTCCAATCAGCCCCAGCATTTT; cdr3_aa: CASSGLSNQPQHF
clone_size: once; j_call: TRBJ2-7; d_call: NA; v_call: TRBV30; cdr3_nt: TGTGCCTGGAGTGTAGTAGATTCGCAGTACTTC; cdr3_aa: CAWSVVDSQYF
clone_size: NA; j_call: TRBJ1-1; d_call: NA; v_call: TRBV29-1; cdr3_nt: TGCAGCGAAGCTCGGACAGAGAACACTGAAGCTTTCTTT; cdr3_aa: CSEARTENTEAFF
clone_size: few; j_call: TRBJ1-4; d_call: NA; v_call: TRBV28; cdr3_nt: TGTGCCAGCAGTTTGGGGCCTAATGAAAAACTGTTTTTT; cdr3_aa: CASSLGPNEKLFF
clone_size: NA; j_call: TRBJ1-5; d_call: NA; v_call: TRBV6-5; cdr3_nt: TGTGCCAGCAGCCGACAGAAAAATCAGCCCCAGCATTTT; cdr3_aa: CASSRQKNQPQHF
clone_size: NA; j_call: TRBJ1-5; d_call: NA; v_call: TRBV19; cdr3_nt: TGTGCCAGTAGTTCCCGAGGGAATCAGCCCCAGCATTTT; cdr3_aa: CASSSRGNQPQHF
clone_size: NA; j_call: TRBJ1-5; d_call: NA; v_call: TRBV6-6; cdr3_nt: TGTGCCAGCAGTTACGGAAAGTTTAGCAATCAGCCCCAGCATTTT; cdr3_aa: CASSYGKFSNQPQHF
clone_size: NA; j_call: TRBJ1-1; d_call: TRBD1; v_call: TRBV19; cdr3_nt: TGTGCCAGTAGTCCCGGGACAGGTTCAGCGGTAAACACTGAAGCTTTCTTT; cdr3_aa: CASSPGTGSAVNTEAFF
clone_size: NA; j_call: TRBJ1-1; d_call: TRBD1; v_call: TRBV12-3/TRBV12-4; cdr3_nt: TGTGCCAGCAGCCTTCAGGGGGCAGGTGAAGCTTTCTTT; cdr3_aa: CASSLQGAGEAFF
clone_size: NA; j_call: TRBJ1-3; d_call: TRBD1; v_call: TRBV6-5; cdr3_nt: TGTGCCAGCAGTTACTCTCGACAGGGAGGAAACACCATATATTTT; cdr3_aa: CASSYSRQGGNTIYF
clone_size: NA; j_call: TRBJ2-1; d_call: TRBD2; v_call: TRBV24-1; cdr3_nt: TGTGCCACCAGCAGGACTAGCGGGGAGCAGTTCTTC; cdr3_aa: CATSRTSGEQFF
clone_size: NA; j_call: TRBJ1-2; d_call: NA; v_call: TRBV25-1; cdr3_nt: TGTGCCAGCAGTGAAATTGGGCAGTCTGGGGCAGCAGGCTACACCTTC; cdr3_aa: CASSEIGQSGAAGYTF
clone_size: NA; j_call: TRBJ2-2; d_call: TRBD2; v_call: TRBV2; cdr3_nt: TGTGCCAGCAGTGAATCTCTAGCGGGAGTCGGGGGGGAGCTGTTTTTT; cdr3_aa: CASSESLAGVGGELFF
clone_size: NA; j_call: TRBJ1-2; d_call: NA; v_call: TRBV15; cdr3_nt: TGTGCCACCAGCGCCGGGTTTAACTATGGCTACACCTTC; cdr3_aa: CATSAGFNYGYTF
clone_size: NA; j_call: TRBJ2-7; d_call: NA; v_call: TRBV4-3; cdr3_nt: TGCGCCAGCAGCCAAGATGGGGGACACCCTTTCCACTACGAGCAGTACTTC; cdr3_aa: CASSQDGGHPFHYEQYF
clone_size: NA; j_call: TRBJ1-1; d_call: NA; v_call: TRBV2; cdr3_nt: TGTGCCAGCAGCTCCCAGGCGTCTCTGAGGTGGACTGAAGCTTTCTTT; cdr3_aa: CASSSQASLRWTEAFF
clone_size: NA; j_call: TRBJ1-3; d_call: NA; v_call: TRBV5-1; cdr3_nt: TGCGCCAGCAGCTTGGCCGCGACTGGAAACACCATATATTTT; cdr3_aa: CASSLAATGNTIYF
clone_size: NA; j_call: TRBJ2-3; d_call: NA; v_call: TRBV6-5; cdr3_nt: TGTGCCGCTCGGCAGGGCAGCCCTAGCACAGATACGCAGTATTTT; cdr3_aa: CAARQGSPSTDTQYF
clone_size: NA; j_call: TRBJ2-7; d_call: NA; v_call: TRBV18; cdr3_nt: TGTGCCAGCTCACCGGCGGGCGATGAGCAGTACTTC; cdr3_aa: CASSPAGDEQYF
clone_size: NA; j_call: TRBJ1-2; d_call: NA; v_call: TRBV12-2; cdr3_nt: TGTGCAAGTCGCATCAACTCAGGGAGGATAGTTGGCTACACCTTC; cdr3_aa: CASRINSGRIVGYTF
clone_size: NA; j_call: TRBJ2-5; d_call: NA; v_call: TRBV21-1; cdr3_nt: TGTGCCCCCCTGGGAGGGGCCCAGTACTTC; cdr3_aa: CAPLGGAQYF
clone_size: NA; j_call: TRBJ2-7; d_call: NA; v_call: TRBV3-1/TRBV3-2; cdr3_nt: TGTGCCAGCAGCCAAGAAGGGCGCTTCCCCAACTACGAGCAGTACTTC; cdr3_aa: CASSQEGRFPNYEQYF
clone_size: few; j_call: TRBJ1-5; d_call: NA; v_call: TRBV6-5; cdr3_nt: TGTGCCAGCCAGGCGTTTAGGAATCAGCCCCAGCATTTT; cdr3_aa: CASQAFRNQPQHF
clone_size: NA; j_call: TRBJ1-1; d_call: NA; v_call: TRBV3-1/TRBV3-2; cdr3_nt: TGTGCCAGCAGCCAATTGTGGGGCGAACCGATTCTTCCTTTCTTT; cdr3_aa: CASSQLWGEPILPFF
clone_size: NA; j_call: TRBJ2-7; d_call: NA; v_call: TRBV18; cdr3_nt: TGTGCCAGCTCACCAGGGGGTGGGGTTTTGATGGGCGAGCAGTACTTC; cdr3_aa: CASSPGGGVLMGEQYF
clone_size: once; j_call: TRBJ2-7; d_call: NA; v_call: TRBV18; cdr3_nt: TGTGCCAGCTCACCACCTAACGGGAACCCGTACTTC; cdr3_aa: CASSPPNGNPYF
clone_size: NA; j_call: TRBJ2-3; d_call: TRBD1; v_call: TRBV11-3; cdr3_nt: TGTGCCAGCAGCTATACAGGGGGCACAGATACGCAGTATTTT; cdr3_aa: CASSYTGGTDTQYF
clone_size: NA; j_call: TRBJ1-2; d_call: TRBD1; v_call: TRBV18; cdr3_nt: TGTGCCAGCTCACCACTGAGTAGGCAGGGGGACGGCTACACCTTC; cdr3_aa: CASSPLSRQGDGYTF
clone_size: NA; j_call: TRBJ1-5; d_call: NA; v_call: TRBV19; cdr3_nt: TGTGCCAGTAGTATAGATCGGGCCAGCAATCAGCCCCAGCATTTT; cdr3_aa: CASSIDRASNQPQHF
clone_size: NA; j_call: TRBJ1-1; d_call: TRBD1; v_call: TRBV5-1; cdr3_nt: TGCGCCAGCAGCTTGGCCGACCCGCACAGGGGGCCTGAAGCTTTCTTT; cdr3_aa: CASSLADPHRGPEAFF
clone_size: NA; j_call: TRBJ2-7; d_call: TRBD2; v_call: TRBV5-1; cdr3_nt: TGCGCCAGCAGCTTGGCTAGCGGGGTATATGAGCAGTACTTC; cdr3_aa: CASSLASGVYEQYF
clone_size: NA; j_call: TRBJ1-6; d_call: NA; v_call: TRBV13; cdr3_nt: TGTGCCAGCAGCGAAAGGGGCCGGGGCGCCTATAATTCACCCCTCCACTTT; cdr3_aa: CASSERGRGAYNSPLHF
clone_size: once; j_call: TRBJ2-4; d_call: NA; v_call: TRBV2; cdr3_nt: TGTGCCAGCAGTTATTTTGGGCCTGACCTAGCCAAAAACATTCAGTACTTC; cdr3_aa: CASSYFGPDLAKNIQYF
clone_size: NA; j_call: TRBJ2-2; d_call: TRBD1; v_call: TRBV6-2/TRBV6-3; cdr3_nt: TGTGCCAGCAGTTCTACAGGGGGAGGTACCGGGGAGCTGTTTTTT; cdr3_aa: CASSSTGGGTGELFF
clone_size: once; j_call: TRBJ1-2; d_call: NA; v_call: TRBV3-1/TRBV3-2; cdr3_nt: TGTGCCAGCAGCCAATGGACCGTAAGTGGCTACACCTTC; cdr3_aa: CASSQWTVSGYTF
clone_size: NA; j_call: TRBJ1-2; d_call: NA; v_call: TRBV5-6; cdr3_nt: TGTGCCAGCAGCTTGGCCGGGGTGGAACATGGCTACACCTTC; cdr3_aa: CASSLAGVEHGYTF
clone_size: NA; j_call: TRBJ1-1; d_call: NA; v_call: TRBV27; cdr3_nt: TGTGCCAGCAGTAAGTCAGCGTGGACTGAAGCTTTCTTT; cdr3_aa: CASSKSAWTEAFF
clone_size: NA; j_call: TRBJ1-2; d_call: NA; v_call: TRBV6-2/TRBV6-3; cdr3_nt: TGTGCCAGCAGTTACTCGTCGAGAAATGGCTACACCTTC; cdr3_aa: CASSYSSRNGYTF
clone_size: NA; j_call: TRBJ2-7; d_call: TRBD1; v_call: TRBV27; cdr3_nt: TGTGCCAGCAGTTTATTTGGGACAGGGTACTACGAGCAGTACTTC; cdr3_aa: CASSLFGTGYYEQYF
clone_size: NA; j_call: TRBJ2-3; d_call: NA; v_call: TRBV5-1; cdr3_nt: TGCGCCAGCAGCTTGATGAGAGGCACAGATACGCAGTATTTT; cdr3_aa: CASSLMRGTDTQYF
clone_size: NA; j_call: TRBJ1-1; d_call: NA; v_call: TRBV20-1; cdr3_nt: TGCAGTGCTCACCGGGACACTGAAGCTTTCTTT; cdr3_aa: CSAHRDTEAFF
clone_size: NA; j_call: TRBJ1-5; d_call: NA; v_call: TRBV27; cdr3_nt: TGTGCCAGCAGTCGGGGGGTGCGCAATCAGCCCCAGCATTTT; cdr3_aa: CASSRGVRNQPQHF